Listed below are T cell receptor beta chains from one sample, sequenced in a study of blood T cell repertoires in COVID-19. Produced via immunoSEQ multiplex PCR; TCRdb's table is partial and in-frame only. This sample has about 98,000 clones, with approximately 80% found just once. Specimen: peripheral blood. The receptors here all came from a man between 60 and 75 years old with active or convalescent COVID-19. The conserved cysteine and the conserved F or W are not part of the CDR3 here. Clone sizes are given selectively: once, few, many, or a class where the clone is expanded.

CDR3,J,size,V
AWSRGVAGADTQY,TRBJ2-3,few,TRBV30
ASSNPPRTGGVETQY,TRBJ2-5,.,TRBV5-5
ASTGSAAQF,TRBJ2-1,few,TRBV10-2
ASSLSNSGVGETQY,TRBJ2-5,few,TRBV5-8
ATPGADNYGYT,TRBJ1-2,.,TRBV6-5
ASSTLAGVIYEQY,TRBJ2-7,.,TRBV4-2
ASSLGTSKADTQY,TRBJ2-3,.,TRBV28
ASSEWSGYQETQY,TRBJ2-5,.,TRBV6-1
ASSISDTVYGYT,TRBJ1-2,.,TRBV19
ASSFFRSGELF,TRBJ2-2,.,TRBV12-3/TRBV12-4
ASSMSAGELF,TRBJ2-2,few,TRBV19
ASSDAGLAGEGQF,TRBJ2-1,.,TRBV10-2
ASSATPGTDFYEQY,TRBJ2-7,.,TRBV9
ASSQARGVVEKLF,TRBJ1-4,.,TRBV4-3
ASGETRKRYEQY,TRBJ2-7,once,TRBV28
ASRQRPGSEQY,TRBJ2-7,.,TRBV7-8
ASSAGYPSTDTQY,TRBJ2-3,.,TRBV9
ASSEAGTLNTEAF,TRBJ1-1,.,TRBV2
ASSERAGVFGGETQY,TRBJ2-5,.,TRBV2
ASSSPGSSLNEQF,TRBJ2-1,.,TRBV6-2/TRBV6-3
ASSLDGTSGEETQY,TRBJ2-5,.,TRBV5-1
ASSSPGVRGIQY,TRBJ2-4,.,TRBV6-5
ASRSVPPEAF,TRBJ1-1,many,TRBV28
ASSYGTGGYNEQF,TRBJ2-1,.,TRBV6-2/TRBV6-3
ASSPQGLSTEAF,TRBJ1-1,once,TRBV4-3
ATSDPGLATQY,TRBJ2-3,once,TRBV24-1
ASSLPATGAF,TRBJ1-1,.,TRBV28
ASSLRGTETQY,TRBJ2-5,.,TRBV5-6
ASSWRVLVETQY,TRBJ2-5,.,TRBV28
ASSRWGAGGETQY,TRBJ2-5,.,TRBV7-2
ASSLASSSYNSPLH,TRBJ1-6,few,TRBV7-8
ASSPGDNLNQPQH,TRBJ1-5,.,TRBV6-2/TRBV6-3
ARSHYRGNSPLH,TRBJ1-6,.,TRBV5-3
ASRELTGRDEQF,TRBJ2-1,.,TRBV28
ASSPGLAGGKPHEQY,TRBJ2-7,.,TRBV28
ASSVENLSPQY,TRBJ2-3,once,TRBV9
ASGLVTGGVPTFGSPYEQY,TRBJ2-7,.,TRBV12-5
ASSLVPAGKYNEQF,TRBJ2-1,.,TRBV7-3
ASSPAGRNQETQY,TRBJ2-5,.,TRBV19
ASQWLDTQY,TRBJ2-3,.,TRBV19
ASSRTSGDNEQF,TRBJ2-1,.,TRBV5-1
ASSDREETDTQY,TRBJ2-3,.,TRBV18
ATSRDRDQPQH,TRBJ1-5,.,TRBV15
ASSLVPSGEQF,TRBJ2-1,.,TRBV5-4
AWSSGTGTDTQY,TRBJ2-3,.,TRBV30
ASSLTGNQPQH,TRBJ1-5,once,TRBV27
ASSPDNEQF,TRBJ2-1,.,TRBV5-1
ASSPLSGSGTDTQY,TRBJ2-3,.,TRBV18
ASSAQPGQGLSPLH,TRBJ1-6,.,TRBV28
ASSQSGIEQF,TRBJ2-1,once,TRBV7-3
ASSLVEGREKLF,TRBJ1-4,once,TRBV5-1
ASSQGRRIYNEQF,TRBJ2-1,.,TRBV3-1/TRBV3-2
ASREGGIFTEAF,TRBJ1-1,many,TRBV19
ASSGDSLFNQPQH,TRBJ1-5,.,TRBV2